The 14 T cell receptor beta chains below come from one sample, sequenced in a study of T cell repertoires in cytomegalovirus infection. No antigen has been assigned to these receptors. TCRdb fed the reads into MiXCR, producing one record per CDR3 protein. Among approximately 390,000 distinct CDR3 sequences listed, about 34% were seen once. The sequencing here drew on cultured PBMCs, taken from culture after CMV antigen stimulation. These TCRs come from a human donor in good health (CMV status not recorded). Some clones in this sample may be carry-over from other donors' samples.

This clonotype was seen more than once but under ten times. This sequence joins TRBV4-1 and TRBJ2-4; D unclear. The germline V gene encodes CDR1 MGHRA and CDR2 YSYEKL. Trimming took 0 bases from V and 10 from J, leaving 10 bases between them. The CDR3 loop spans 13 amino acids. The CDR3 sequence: CASSQDFTGIQYF. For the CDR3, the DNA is TGCGCCAGCAGCCAAGATTTTACGGGTATTCAGTACTTC.

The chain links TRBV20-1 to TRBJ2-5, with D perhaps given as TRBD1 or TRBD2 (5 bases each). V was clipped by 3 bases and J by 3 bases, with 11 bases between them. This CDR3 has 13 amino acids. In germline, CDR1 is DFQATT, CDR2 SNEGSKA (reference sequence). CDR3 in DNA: TGCAGTGCTAGTTCTGGGGGTAAAGAGACCCAGTACTTC. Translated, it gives CSASSGGKETQYF.

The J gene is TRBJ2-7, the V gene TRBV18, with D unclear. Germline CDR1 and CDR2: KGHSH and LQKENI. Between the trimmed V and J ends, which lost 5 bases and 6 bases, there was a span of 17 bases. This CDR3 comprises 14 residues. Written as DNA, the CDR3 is TGTGCCAGCTCAAGTGCCCCGATCTCCGGCGAGCAGTACTTC. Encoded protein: CASSSAPISGEQYF.

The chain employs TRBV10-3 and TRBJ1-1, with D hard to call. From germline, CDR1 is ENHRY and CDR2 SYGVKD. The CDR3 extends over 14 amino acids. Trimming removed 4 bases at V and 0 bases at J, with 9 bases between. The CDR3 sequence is CAISAGEVNTEAFF. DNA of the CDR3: TGTGCCATCAGTGCCGGAGAGGTGAACACTGAAGCTTTCTTT.

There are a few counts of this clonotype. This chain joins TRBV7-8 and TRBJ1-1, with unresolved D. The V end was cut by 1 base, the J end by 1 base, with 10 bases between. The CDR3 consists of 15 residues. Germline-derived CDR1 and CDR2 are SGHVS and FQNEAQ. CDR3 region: CASSLDGSWNTEAFF. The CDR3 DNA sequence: TGTGCCAGCAGCTTAGATGGCAGTTGGAACACTGAAGCTTTCTTT. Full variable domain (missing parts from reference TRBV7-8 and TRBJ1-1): GAGVSQSPRYKVAKRGQDVALRCDPISGHVSLFWYQQALGQGPEFLTYFQNEAQLDKSGLPSDRFFAERPEGSVSTLKIQRTQQEDSAVYLCASSLDGSWNTEAFFGQGTRLTVV.

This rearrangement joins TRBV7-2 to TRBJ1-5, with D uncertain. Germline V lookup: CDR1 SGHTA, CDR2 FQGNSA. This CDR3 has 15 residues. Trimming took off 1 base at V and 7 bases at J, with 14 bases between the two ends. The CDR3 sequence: CASSLGASTGQPQHF. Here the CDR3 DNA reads TGTGCCAGCAGCTTAGGAGCCTCTACTGGGCAGCCCCAGCATTTT.

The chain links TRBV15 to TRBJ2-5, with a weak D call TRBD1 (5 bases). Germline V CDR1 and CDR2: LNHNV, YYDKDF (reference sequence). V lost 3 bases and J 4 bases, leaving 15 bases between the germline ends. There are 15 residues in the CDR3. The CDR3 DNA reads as TGTGCCACCAGCAGTCCTCAGGGTCAAACAGAGACCCAGTACTTC. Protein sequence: CATSSPQGQTETQYF.

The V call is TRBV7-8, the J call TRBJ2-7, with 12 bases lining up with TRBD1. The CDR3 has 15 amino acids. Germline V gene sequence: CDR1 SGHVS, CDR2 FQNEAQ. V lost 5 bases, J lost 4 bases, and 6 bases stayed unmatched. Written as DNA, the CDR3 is TGTGCCAGCAGCCACCGGGACAGGGGGCGGTACGAGCAGTACTTC. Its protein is CASSHRDRGRYEQYF.

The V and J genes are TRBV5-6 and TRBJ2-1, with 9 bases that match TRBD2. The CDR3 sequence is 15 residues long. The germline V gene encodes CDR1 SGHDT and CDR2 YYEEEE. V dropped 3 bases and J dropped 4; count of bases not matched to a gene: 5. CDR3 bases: TGTGCCAGCAGCTCGTTAGCGGGAGCGTACAATGAGCAGTTCTTC. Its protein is CASSSLAGAYNEQFF. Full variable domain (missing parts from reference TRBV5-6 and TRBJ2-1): DAGVTQSPTHLIKTRGQQVTLRCSPKSGHDTVSWYQQALGQGPQFIFQYYEEEERQRGNFPDRFSGHQFPNYSSELNVNALLLGDSALYLCASSSLAGAYNEQFFGPGTRLTVL.

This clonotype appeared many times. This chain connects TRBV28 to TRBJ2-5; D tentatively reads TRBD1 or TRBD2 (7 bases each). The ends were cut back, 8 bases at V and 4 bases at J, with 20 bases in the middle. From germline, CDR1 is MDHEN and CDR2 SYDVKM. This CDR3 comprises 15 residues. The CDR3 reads CASGGGGRGIETQYF. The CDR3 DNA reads TGTGCCAGCGGAGGGGGCGGGAGAGGGATAGAGACCCAGTACTTC.

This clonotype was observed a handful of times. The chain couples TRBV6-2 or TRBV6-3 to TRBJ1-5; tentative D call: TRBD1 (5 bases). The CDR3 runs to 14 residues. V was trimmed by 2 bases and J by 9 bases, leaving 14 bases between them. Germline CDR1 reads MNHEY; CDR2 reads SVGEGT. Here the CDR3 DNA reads TGTGCCAGCAGTTACCCCGGGACCTTACGGCCCCAGCATTTT. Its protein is CASSYPGTLRPQHF.

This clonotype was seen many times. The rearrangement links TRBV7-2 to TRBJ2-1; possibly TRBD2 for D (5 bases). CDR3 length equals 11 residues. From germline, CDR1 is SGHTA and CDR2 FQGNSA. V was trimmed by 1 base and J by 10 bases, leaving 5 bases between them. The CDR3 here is CASSLEREQFF. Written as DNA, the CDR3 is TGTGCCAGCAGCTTAGAGCGGGAGCAGTTCTTC. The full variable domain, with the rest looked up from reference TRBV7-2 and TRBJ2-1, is GAGVSQSPSNKVTEKGKDVELRCDPISGHTALYWYRQSLGQGLEFLIYFQGNSAPDKSGLPSDRFSAERTGGSVSTLTIQRTQQEDSAVYLCASSLEREQFFGPGTRLTVL.

CDR3 residues: CASSLVSGGSNQPQHF. The CDR3 region has the DNA TGTGCCAGCAGCTTAGTATCAGGGGGCTCAAATCAGCCCCAGCATTTT. This rearrangement joins TRBV7-2 to TRBJ1-5; 8 bases agree with TRBD1. CDR3 length: 16 amino acids. Trimming cost V 1 base and J 4 bases; bases outside gene matches: 6. The V gene's germline CDR1 is SGHTA and CDR2 FQGNSA.

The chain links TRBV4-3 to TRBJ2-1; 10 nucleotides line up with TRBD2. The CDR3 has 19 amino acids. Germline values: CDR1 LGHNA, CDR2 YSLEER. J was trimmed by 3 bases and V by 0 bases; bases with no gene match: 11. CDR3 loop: CASSQDAASGRANYNEQFF. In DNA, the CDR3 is TGCGCCAGCAGCCAAGATGCGGCTAGCGGGAGAGCTAACTACAATGAGCAGTTCTTC.